The 32 T cell receptor beta chains listed next were all sequenced from one sample in a study of blood T cell repertoires in COVID-19. Assay: immunoSEQ multiplex PCR; the TCRdb copy retains only in-frame clones and omits some. Of approximately 240,000 clones in the sample, 75% to 85% were seen once. Sequenced input: peripheral blood. The receptor source for this set is a woman in her 30s with COVID-19, enrolled during active disease.

This rearrangement joins TRBV6-2 or TRBV6-3 to TRBJ1-5; no reliable D call. This CDR3 spans 13 amino acids. The V end was cut by 4 bases, the J end by 15 bases, with 19 bases between. Germline CDR1 is MNHEY and CDR2 is SVGEGT. The CDR3 nucleotides read TGTGCCAGCAGTTCCGACTCGTACTCCCAAGGGCATTTT. Translation: CASSSDSYSQGHF.

The chain employs TRBV5-1 and TRBJ2-2; unclear D gene. Trimming stripped 1 base from V and 6 bases from J, with 10 bases between. The V gene's germline CDR1 is SGHRS and CDR2 YFSETQ. The CDR3 covers 14 residues. The DNA of the CDR3 is TGCGCCAGCAGCTTGTTAGCTGACCCCGGGGAGCTGTTTTTT. This codes for CASSLLADPGELFF.

The CDR3 is CASSLVGRGRDGYTF. As DNA, the CDR3 is TGTGCCAGCAGCTTAGTCGGCAGGGGGCGGGATGGCTACACCTTC. V gene TRBV7-2 combines with J gene TRBJ1-2; TRBD1 agrees at 8 bases. Looked up from germline, CDR1 is SGHTA and CDR2 is FQGNSA. Trimming at V came to 1 base and at J to 6 bases, leaving 7 bases not matched to a gene. There are 15 residues in the CDR3.

This clone has a handful of counts. The gene calls are TRBV28 and TRBJ2-1, with D perhaps matching TRBD2 (5 bases). The CDR3 has 16 amino acids. CDR1 and CDR2 from the germline V gene are MDHEN and SYDVKM. V lost 3 bases and J 8 bases, leaving 20 bases between the germline ends. The CDR3 here is CASSFSELVVRDEQFF. The CDR3 nucleotides are TGTGCCAGCAGTTTCTCTGAACTAGTGGTAAGGGATGAGCAGTTCTTC.

Notes on this clone: This same CDR3 is encoded by further DNA sequences in the sample. The chain employs TRBV9 and TRBJ2-2, with 8 bases aligning to TRBD1. This CDR3 spans 16 amino acids. The germline gives CDR1 SGDLS, CDR2 YYNGEE. With 3 bases clipped from V and 4 bases from J, the junction kept 8 bases outside the gene matches. The CDR3 protein is CASSASTGATTGELFF. In nucleotides, the CDR3 is TGTGCCAGCAGCGCCTCGACAGGGGCGACCACCGGGGAGCTGTTTTTT.

V gene TRBV19 combines with J gene TRBJ2-4; the D gene is possibly TRBD1 (7 bases). V was cut by 6 bases and J by 0 bases, with 15 bases left in between. CDR3 size: 16 residues. CDR1 and CDR2 from the germline V gene are LNHDA and SQIVND (reference sequence). The DNA for the CDR3 is TGTGCCAGTAGCAAGGCAGGGGGGCTAGCCAAAAACATTCAGTACTTC. This gives the protein CASSKAGGLAKNIQYF.

In its sample, this clone was seen once. This rearrangement joins TRBV7-2 to TRBJ1-2; D ambiguous. CDR1 SGHTA and CDR2 FQGNSA come from the germline V gene. The CDR3 sequence is 13 residues long. Trimming removed 4 bases at V and 5 bases at J, with 11 bases between. As DNA, the CDR3 is TGTGCCAGCAGCTCCGGGAGTCCATATGGCTACACCTTC. This encodes CASSSGSPYGYTF. Full variable domain (remainder filled in from reference TRBV7-2 and TRBJ1-2): GAGVSQSPSNKVTEKGKDVELRCDPISGHTALYWYRQSLGQGLEFLIYFQGNSAPDKSGLPSDRFSAERTGGSVSTLTIQRTQQEDSAVYLCASSSGSPYGYTFGSGTRLTVV.

This chain connects TRBV6-2 or TRBV6-3 to TRBJ2-5; 10 nucleotides line up with TRBD2. V trimming: 5 bases; J trimming: 3 bases; junction bases outside the gene matches: 3. Per germline, CDR1 MNHEY and CDR2 SVGEGT. The CDR3 has 14 residues. The chain's CDR3 is CASSPLAGEETQYF. CDR3 coding DNA: TGTGCCAGCAGTCCCCTAGCGGGGGAAGAGACCCAGTACTTC.

The rearrangement uses TRBV30 and TRBJ1-1; D is undetermined. The CDR3 has 13 residues. CDR1 and CDR2 (germline): GTSNPN, SVGIG (reference sequence). The V gene lost 1 base and the J gene lost 4 bases, with 10 bases spanning the gap. The CDR3 DNA reads as TGTGCCTGGAGTGAACCGAGATCCACTGAAGCTTTCTTT. Translating gives CAWSEPRSTEAFF.

This chain's CDR3 is CASSLWEGTPTNEQFF. In DNA, the CDR3 is TGTGCCAGCAGCTTATGGGAAGGGACTCCCACCAATGAGCAGTTCTTC. The rearrangement joins TRBV7-2 to TRBJ2-1; a weak D match, TRBD2 (6 bases). The ends were cut back, 2 bases at V and 6 bases at J, with 17 bases in the middle. CDR3 length: 16 amino acids. CDR1 is SGHTA, CDR2 FQGNSA, per germline.

The chain employs TRBV19 and TRBJ1-3, with a tentative D call TRBD1 (5 bases). From germline, CDR1 is LNHDA and CDR2 SQIVND (reference sequence). Trimming removed 1 base from V and 0 bases from J, with 7 bases in between. The CDR3 consists of 15 residues. Written as DNA, the CDR3 is TGTGCCAGTAGTATAGGTGACAGCTCTGGAAACACCATATATTTT. This codes for CASSIGDSSGNTIYF.

V and J are TRBV28 and TRBJ1-2, with 9 bases lining up with TRBD1. This CDR3 spans 17 amino acids. Losses at the gene ends were 3 bases for V and 2 bases for J; bases not matched to a gene: 10. In germline, CDR1 is MDHEN, CDR2 SYDVKM. CDR3 DNA: TGTGCCAGCAGTTTGGGCGCCACAGGGGGCACCAACTATGGCTACACCTTC. Its translation is CASSLGATGGTNYGYTF.

The V and J genes are TRBV5-5 and TRBJ2-1, with D uncertain. This CDR3 is 12 amino acids long. V lost 3 bases, J lost 8 bases, and 9 bases lay in between. The germline CDR1 and CDR2 sequences are SGHKS and YYEKEE (reference sequence). CDR3 nucleotides: TGTGCCAGCAGCTCAATAGTTGATGAGCAGTTCTTC. Translation gives CASSSIVDEQFF.

The rearrangement uses TRBV6-5 and TRBJ2-7; tentative D call: TRBD1 (5 bases). The CDR3 loop spans 14 amino acids. Germline-derived CDR1 and CDR2 are MNHEY and SVGAGI. V lost 4 bases to trimming and J lost 1 base, with 11 bases between them. CDR3 amino acids: CASSFHRMSYEQYF. CDR3 sequence (DNA): TGTGCCAGCAGTTTTCACAGGATGTCCTACGAGCAGTACTTC.

This chain uses TRBV4-3 with TRBJ1-4; D gene uncertain. V was shortened by 0 bases and J by 4 bases, with 9 bases between the two germline ends. This CDR3 is built from 15 residues. Germline loops: CDR1 LGHNA, CDR2 YSLEER. CDR3 bases: TGCGCCAGCAGCCAAGAGAGGCGGGTTAATGAAAAACTGTTTTTT. Protein product: CASSQERRVNEKLFF.

The V call is TRBV11-2, the J call TRBJ2-1; 9 positions agree with TRBD2. The CDR3 has 17 residues. The germline gives CDR1 SGHAT, CDR2 FQNNGV. The ends lost 1 base at V and 7 bases at J; junction bases unmatched: 11. Here the CDR3 DNA reads TGTGCCAGCAGCTTAGTTGGGCGGGAGGGCCTAGAAAATGAGCAGTTCTTC. Encoded protein: CASSLVGREGLENEQFF.

This clone occurred a few times. The chain has TRBV18 and TRBJ1-1, with D uncertain. Trimming stripped 3 bases from V and 3 bases from J, with 14 bases between. From germline, CDR1 is KGHSH and CDR2 LQKENI. CDR3 size: 15 residues. The CDR3 region is CASSPVEGFDTEAFF. CDR3 bases: TGTGCCAGCTCACCGGTCGAGGGCTTCGACACTGAAGCTTTCTTT.

CDR3 sequence (DNA): TGTGCCAGCAGCCTTGAAGCGGGCTTTCCCTACAATGAGCAGTTCTTC. Translated: CASSLEAGFPYNEQFF. The rearrangement links TRBV7-9 to TRBJ2-1; a possible D gene is TRBD2 (6 bases). Germline V gene data show CDR1 as SEHNR and CDR2 as FQNEAQ (reference sequence). CDR3 length: 16 amino acids. V shed 5 bases and J shed 2 bases, with 16 bases lying between them.

This sequence joins TRBV5-1 and TRBJ2-3; D is possibly TRBD1 (6 bases). The germline V gene encodes CDR1 SGHRS and CDR2 YFSETQ. The V end lost 8 bases, the J end lost 0 bases, and 13 bases lay between the germline ends. The CDR3 covers 14 residues. In nucleotides, the CDR3 is TGCGCCAGTAGACAGGACCTTAGCACAGATACGCAGTATTTT. Protein product: CASRQDLSTDTQYF.

The chain employs TRBV5-5 and TRBJ2-6; no definite D call. The germline V and J ends were trimmed by 3 bases and 0 bases, with 13 bases remaining between them. The germline V gene encodes CDR1 SGHKS and CDR2 YYEKEE (reference sequence). The CDR3 is 17 residues long. CDR3: CASSSTRPGSGANVLTF. The CDR3 nucleotides read TGTGCCAGCAGCTCCACCCGGCCGGGCTCTGGGGCCAACGTCCTGACTTTC.

The V call is TRBV29-1, the J call TRBJ2-5; D may be TRBD2 (5 bases). The germline V and J ends were trimmed by 1 base and 12 bases, with 9 bases remaining between them. CDR3 size: 10 residues. Germline V gene lookup returns CDR1 SQVTM and CDR2 ANQGSEA. As DNA, the CDR3 is TGCAGCGTTGAAGGAGCGGACGAGTACTTC. Translation: CSVEGADEYF.

J is TRBJ1-3 and V is TRBV5-4, with 9 bases matching TRBD1. Per germline, CDR1 SGHNT and CDR2 YYREEE (reference sequence). The J segment lost 8 bases and the V segment lost 4 bases, leaving 7 bases of the junction unmatched. The CDR3 spans 14 residues. CDR3 loop: CASSLGQGRDTIYF. CDR3 DNA sequence: TGTGCCAGCAGCCTAGGACAGGGGAGAGACACCATATATTTT.

J is TRBJ2-1 and V is TRBV7-2; 7 nucleotides agree with TRBD2. V lost 2 bases, J lost 7 bases, and 5 bases stayed unmatched. The CDR3 has 14 amino acids. Per germline, CDR1 SGHTA and CDR2 FQGNSA. The CDR3 DNA reads TGTGCCAGCAGCTTAAGGGCGGGAGAAAATGAGCAGTTCTTC. Its protein is CASSLRAGENEQFF.

V usage is TRBV6-2 or TRBV6-3 and J usage is TRBJ2-7, with 8 bases aligning to TRBD1. The CDR3 is 15 residues long. Looked up from germline, CDR1 is MNHEY and CDR2 is SVGEGT. J lost 2 bases, V lost 5 bases, and 8 bases had no gene match. CDR3 DNA sequence: TGTGCCAGCAGTGGCGGACAGGGCAGAACCTACGAGCAGTACTTC. Translation: CASSGGQGRTYEQYF.

The rearrangement joins TRBV23-1 to TRBJ1-1; 9 bases fit TRBD1. TRBV23-1 is an open reading frame, and its role is uncertain. This CDR3 spans 15 amino acids. Germline trimming cut 4 bases from V and 6 bases from J; bases unmatched to any gene: 9. CDR3 protein: CASSRWTGVKAEAFF. In DNA form, the CDR3 reads TGCGCCAGCAGTCGATGGACAGGGGTAAAGGCTGAAGCTTTCTTT.

In its sample, this clone was seen once. The V gene is TRBV2, the J gene TRBJ1-3; unclear D gene. CDR1 and CDR2 from the germline V gene are SNHLY and FYNNEI. The CDR3 consists of 15 residues. V gave up 1 base and J gave up 2 bases, with 9 bases separating them. CDR3 loop: CASSEGGYPGNTIYF. The CDR3, as DNA: TGTGCCAGCAGTGAAGGCGGGTATCCTGGAAACACCATATATTTT.

This chain connects TRBV13 to TRBJ2-2; the match to TRBD2 covers 11 bases. V lost 5 bases to trimming and J lost 4 bases; unmatched junction nucleotides: 6. The germline gives CDR1 PRHDT, CDR2 FYEKMQ (reference sequence). The CDR3 contains 16 residues. The CDR3 protein is CASSPRLAGITGELFF. The CDR3 DNA is TGTGCCAGCAGCCCTCGACTAGCGGGAATCACCGGGGAGCTGTTTTTT.

This sequence joins TRBV7-6 and TRBJ2-2; TRBD2 agrees at 9 bases. Germline lookup yields CDR1 SGHVS and CDR2 FNYEAQ. This CDR3 comprises 18 residues. V was pared by 1 base and J by 4 bases, with 10 bases of the junction left unmatched. CDR3 coding DNA: TGTGCCAGCAGCTTAGGGAGCCTAGCGGGGACAATCACCGGGGAGCTGTTTTTT. Translated, it gives CASSLGSLAGTITGELFF.

This chain's CDR3 is CSVEGQATDTQYF. CDR3 nucleotide sequence: TGCAGCGTTGAAGGCCAGGCCACAGATACGCAGTATTTT. This chain connects TRBV29-1 to TRBJ2-3; D is uncertain. The CDR3 runs 13 residues. V dropped 1 base and J dropped 2 bases, with 7 bases sitting between them. The germline gives CDR1 SQVTM, CDR2 ANQGSEA.

V usage is TRBV7-2 and J usage is TRBJ2-3; no firm D call. The length of the CDR3 is 12 residues. The germline V and J ends were trimmed by 5 bases and 6 bases, with 9 bases remaining between them. CDR1 is SGHTA, CDR2 FQGNSA, per germline. CDR3 in DNA: TGTGCCAGCAGCCCTGTGTCCGATACGCAGTATTTT. Its translation: CASSPVSDTQYF.

The genes are TRBV24-1 and TRBJ2-1; 10 bases fit TRBD2. Germline CDR1 reads KGHDR; CDR2 reads SFDVKD. This CDR3 has 17 amino acids. Trimming at V came to 3 bases and at J to 1 base, leaving 5 bases not matched to a gene. In DNA form, the CDR3 reads TGTGCCACCAGTGATGCTAGCGGGAGTATGTCCTACAATGAGCAGTTCTTC. Amino acid sequence: CATSDASGSMSYNEQFF.

This chain connects TRBV7-3 to TRBJ2-5; no clear D gene. Trimming left V 5 bases short and J 1 base short, with 8 bases between. The CDR3 loop spans 13 amino acids. Germline V gene sequence: CDR1 SGHTA, CDR2 FQGTGA. The CDR3 coding sequence is TGTGCCAGCAGCGACTCCCCCCAAGAGACCCAGTACTTC. Translated, it gives CASSDSPQETQYF. Based on the CDR3 plus reference TRBV7-3 and TRBJ2-5, the full variable domain is GAGVSQTPSNKVTEKGKYVELRCDPISGHTALYWYRQSLGQGPEFLIYFQGTGAADDSGLPNDRFFAVRPEGSVSTLKIQRTERGDSAVYLCASSDSPQETQYFGPGTRLLVL.